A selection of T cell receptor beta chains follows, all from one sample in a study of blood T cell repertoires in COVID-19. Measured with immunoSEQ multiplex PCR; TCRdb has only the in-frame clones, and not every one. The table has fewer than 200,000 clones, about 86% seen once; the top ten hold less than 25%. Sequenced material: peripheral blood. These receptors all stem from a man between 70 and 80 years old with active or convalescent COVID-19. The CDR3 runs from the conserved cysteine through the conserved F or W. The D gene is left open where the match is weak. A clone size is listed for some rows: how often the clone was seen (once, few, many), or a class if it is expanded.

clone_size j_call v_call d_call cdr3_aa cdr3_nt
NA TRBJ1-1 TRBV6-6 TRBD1 CASSPRDRGMWTEAFF TGTGCCAGCAGTCCACGGGACAGGGGAATGTGGACTGAAGCTTTCTTT
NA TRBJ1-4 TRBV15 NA CATSTIQGPGEKLFF TGTGCCACCAGCACGATACAGGGTCCGGGTGAAAAACTGTTTTTT
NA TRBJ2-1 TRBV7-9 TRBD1 CASSLGPGGNEQFF TGTGCCAGCAGCTTAGGTCCAGGGGGCAATGAGCAGTTCTTC
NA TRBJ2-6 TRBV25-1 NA CASSEYRDPGANVLTF TGTGCCAGCAGTGAATACAGGGATCCCGGGGCCAACGTCCTGACTTTC
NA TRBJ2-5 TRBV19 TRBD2 CASTDSGLAGVVSETQYF TGTGCCAGTACCGACAGCGGACTAGCGGGAGTGGTATCGGAGACCCAGTACTTC
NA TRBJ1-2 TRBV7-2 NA CASSFDREAGYGYTF TGTGCCAGCAGCTTTGACCGGGAGGCTGGCTATGGCTACACCTTC
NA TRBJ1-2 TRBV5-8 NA CASSLGQSYGYTF TGTGCCAGCAGCCTCGGACAGAGCTATGGCTACACCTTC
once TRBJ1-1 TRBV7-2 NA CASSFNRGNTEAFF TGTGCCAGCAGCTTTAATCGGGGGAACACTGAAGCTTTCTTT
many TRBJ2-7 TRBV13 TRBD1 CASSSTGTDSYEQYF TGTGCCAGCAGCTCTACCGGGACAGACTCCTACGAGCAGTACTTC
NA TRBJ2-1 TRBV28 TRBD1 CASRRQGTYNEQFF TGTGCCAGCAGGAGACAGGGGACTTACAATGAGCAGTTCTTC
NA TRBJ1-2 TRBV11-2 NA CASSQTGYYGYTF TGTGCCAGCAGCCAAACAGGGTATTATGGCTACACCTTC
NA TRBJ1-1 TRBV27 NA CASSLTPRDSEAFF TGTGCCAGCAGTTTAACCCCAAGAGATTCTGAAGCTTTCTTT
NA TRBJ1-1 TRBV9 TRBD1 CASSVVGQMNTEAFF TGTGCCAGCAGCGTAGTGGGACAGATGAACACTGAAGCTTTCTTT
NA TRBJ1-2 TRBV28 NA CASSLRGAGTAF TGTGCCAGCAGTTTACGGGGGGCAGGGACGGCCTTC
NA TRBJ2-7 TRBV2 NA CASSIQGQALEQYF TGTGCCAGCAGTATCCAGGGCCAGGCCCTCGAGCAGTACTTC
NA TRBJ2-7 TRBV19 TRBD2 CASSLLPAGVEQYF TGTGCCAGTAGTCTCCTCCCAGCGGGGGTCGAGCAGTACTTC
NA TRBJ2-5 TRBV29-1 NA CSVDQVDETQYF TGCAGCGTTGATCAGGTAGATGAGACCCAGTACTTC
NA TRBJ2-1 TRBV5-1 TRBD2 CASSRGSTAGGSSYNEQFF TGCGCCAGCAGCCGAGGGAGCACGGCGGGAGGGAGCTCCTACAATGAGCAGTTCTTC
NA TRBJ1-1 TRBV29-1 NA CSVEGGGPEAFF TGCAGCGTTGAGGGGGGAGGGCCTGAAGCTTTCTTT
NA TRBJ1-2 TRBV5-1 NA CASSLGEGSTYGYTF TGCGCCAGCAGCTTGGGTGAGGGCAGCACCTATGGCTACACCTTC
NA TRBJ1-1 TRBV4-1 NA CASSQPWTPNTEAFF TGCGCCAGCAGCCAACCTTGGACACCCAACACTGAAGCTTTCTTT
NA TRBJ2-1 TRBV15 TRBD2 CATSRDRSSGARGQFF TGTGCCACCAGCAGAGATCGGTCTAGCGGGGCCCGCGGGCAGTTCTTC
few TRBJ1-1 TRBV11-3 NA CASSFSGLSEAFF TGTGCCAGCAGCTTTAGTGGCCTATCGGAGGCTTTCTTT
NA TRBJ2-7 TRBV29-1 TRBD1 CSVSSGTGGYEQYF TGCAGCGTTTCGTCCGGGACAGGGGGCTACGAGCAGTACTTC
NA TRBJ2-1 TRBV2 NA CASKVERLNNEQFF TGTGCCAGCAAGGTGGAGCGTCTAAACAATGAGCAGTTCTTC
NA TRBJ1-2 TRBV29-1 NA CSGLIESSPLGGYTF TGCAGCGGACTCATCGAGAGCAGCCCCCTGGGTGGCTACACCTTC
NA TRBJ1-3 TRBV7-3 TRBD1 CASSWDSTSGNTIYF TGTGCCAGCAGCTGGGACAGCACCTCTGGAAACACCATATATTTT
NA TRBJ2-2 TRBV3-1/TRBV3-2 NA CASSDQGLPTGELFF TGTGCCAGCAGCGACCAGGGACTTCCCACCGGGGAGCTGTTTTTT
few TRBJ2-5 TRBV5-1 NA CASSLAHGGPETQYF TGCGCCAGCAGCTTGGCACACGGGGGGCCAGAGACCCAGTACTTC
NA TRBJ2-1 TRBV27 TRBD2 CASTPRTSGASYNEQFF TGTGCCAGCACCCCCCGGACTAGCGGGGCCTCCTACAATGAGCAGTTCTTC
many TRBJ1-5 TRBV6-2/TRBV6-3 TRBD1 CASSAPLGQGSNQPQHF TGTGCCAGCAGTGCTCCTCTCGGACAGGGAAGCAATCAGCCCCAGCATTTT
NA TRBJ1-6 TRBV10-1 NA CASSVSENSPLHF TGCGCCAGCAGTGTATCTGAGAATTCACCCCTCCACTTT
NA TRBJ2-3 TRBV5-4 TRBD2 CASRMFGLAKDTQYF TGTGCCAGCAGGATGTTCGGACTAGCAAAAGATACGCAGTATTTT
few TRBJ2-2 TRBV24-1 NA CATSDPQARELFF TGTGCCACCAGTGATCCCCAGGCCCGGGAGCTGTTTTTT
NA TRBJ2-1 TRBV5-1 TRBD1 CASSLLQGANEQFF TGCGCCAGCAGCTTGTTACAGGGGGCTAATGAGCAGTTCTTC
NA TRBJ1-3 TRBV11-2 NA CASSLLGVSPGNTIYF TGTGCCAGCAGCTTACTAGGTGTCTCCCCTGGAAACACCATATATTTT
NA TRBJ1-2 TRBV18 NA CASSPLKEGKDGYTF TGTGCCAGCTCACCATTGAAGGAGGGCAAGGATGGCTACACCTTC
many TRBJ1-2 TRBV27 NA CASSLRENYGYTF TGTGCCAGCAGCTTACGGGAAAACTATGGCTACACCTTC
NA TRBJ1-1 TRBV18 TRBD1 CASSPGQSLNTEAFF TGTGCCAGCTCACCGGGACAGTCCTTGAACACTGAAGCTTTCTTT
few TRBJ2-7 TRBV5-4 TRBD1 CASSPGQGYHEQYF TGTGCCAGCAGTCCGGGACAGGGATATCACGAGCAGTACTTC
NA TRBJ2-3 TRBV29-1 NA CSAAGGREKGTDTQYF TGCAGCGCGGCTGGGGGGCGGGAGAAAGGAACAGATACGCAGTATTTT
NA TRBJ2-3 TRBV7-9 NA CASSQGYTQYF TGTGCCAGCAGCCAGGGGTATACGCAGTATTTT
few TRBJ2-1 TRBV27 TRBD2 CASSPGLAYNEQFF TGTGCCAGCAGTCCGGGACTAGCGTACAATGAGCAGTTCTTC
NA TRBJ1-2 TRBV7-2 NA CASSLDREANGYTF TGTGCCAGCAGCTTAGACCGGGAAGCGAATGGCTACACCTTC
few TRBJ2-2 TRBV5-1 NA CASSLAGSSVTGELFF TGCGCCAGCAGCTTGGCCGGCAGCAGCGTCACCGGGGAGCTGTTTTTT
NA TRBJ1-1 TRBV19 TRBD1 CASSIRSGGFTEAFF TGTGCCAGTAGTATTCGTTCAGGGGGGTTCACTGAAGCTTTCTTT
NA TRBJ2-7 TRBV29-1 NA CSVDEGWRDEQYF TGCAGCGTTGACGAGGGCTGGAGGGACGAGCAGTACTTC
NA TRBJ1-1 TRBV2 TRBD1 CASRAGTANTEAFF TGTGCCAGCAGGGCCGGGACAGCGAACACTGAAGCTTTCTTT
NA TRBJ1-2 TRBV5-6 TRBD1 CASSHESSDRGLDGYTF TGTGCCAGCAGCCACGAGAGCTCAGACAGGGGGCTAGATGGCTACACCTTC
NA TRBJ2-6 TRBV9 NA CASSSGASGANVLTF TGTGCCAGCAGCTCAGGGGCCTCTGGGGCCAACGTCCTGACTTTC
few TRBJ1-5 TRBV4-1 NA CASSQDSGDQPQHF TGCGCCAGCAGCCAAGATTCGGGGGATCAGCCCCAGCATTTT
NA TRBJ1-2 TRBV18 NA CASSPSTGIRNYGYTF TGTGCCAGCTCACCAAGTACAGGGATCAGGAACTATGGCTACACCTTC
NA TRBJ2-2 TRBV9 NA CASSPPWSTGELFF TGTGCCAGCAGCCCACCCTGGAGTACCGGGGAGCTGTTTTTT
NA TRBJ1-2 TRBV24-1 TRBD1 CATSETTGGTYGYTF TGTGCCACCAGTGAGACCACAGGGGGCACCTATGGCTACACCTTC
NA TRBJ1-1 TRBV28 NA CASSPLGRGNTEAFF TGTGCCAGCAGTCCCCTTGGTAGGGGGAACACTGAAGCTTTCTTT